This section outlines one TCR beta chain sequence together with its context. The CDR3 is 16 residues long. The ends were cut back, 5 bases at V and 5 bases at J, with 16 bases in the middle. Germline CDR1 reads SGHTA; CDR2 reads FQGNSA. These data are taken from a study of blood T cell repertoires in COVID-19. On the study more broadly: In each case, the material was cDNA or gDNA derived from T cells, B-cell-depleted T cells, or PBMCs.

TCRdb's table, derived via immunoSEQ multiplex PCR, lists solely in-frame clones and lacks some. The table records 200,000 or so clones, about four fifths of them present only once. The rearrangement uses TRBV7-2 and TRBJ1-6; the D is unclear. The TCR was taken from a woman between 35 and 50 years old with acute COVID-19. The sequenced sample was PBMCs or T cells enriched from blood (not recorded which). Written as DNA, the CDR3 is TGTGCCAGCAGCCCCCGGGTGGCAGCGAATAATTCACCCCTCCACTTT. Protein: CASSPRVAANNSPLHF.